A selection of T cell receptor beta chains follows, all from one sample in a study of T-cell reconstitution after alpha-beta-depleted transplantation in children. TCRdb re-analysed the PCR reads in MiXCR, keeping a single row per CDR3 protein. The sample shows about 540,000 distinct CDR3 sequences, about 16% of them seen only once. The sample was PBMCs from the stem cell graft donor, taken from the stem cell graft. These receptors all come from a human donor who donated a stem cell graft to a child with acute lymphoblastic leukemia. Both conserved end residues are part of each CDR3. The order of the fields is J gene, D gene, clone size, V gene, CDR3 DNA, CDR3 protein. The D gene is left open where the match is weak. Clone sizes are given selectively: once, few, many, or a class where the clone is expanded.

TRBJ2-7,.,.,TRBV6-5,TGTGCCAGCAGTTACGCGGGTGGGGACGGGCAGTACTTC,CASSYAGGDGQYF
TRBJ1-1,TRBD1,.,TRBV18,TGTGCCAGCTCACCGCCCGGGACAGGGGTAAGGAACACTGAAGCTTTCTTT,CASSPPGTGVRNTEAFF
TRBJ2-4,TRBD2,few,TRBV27,TGTGCCAGCAGTCTCGGGAGGGGGAGCATTCAGTACTTC,CASSLGRGSIQYF
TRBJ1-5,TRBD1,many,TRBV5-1,TGCGCCAGCAGGACAGGGCCGAGCAATCAGCCCCAGCATTTT,CASRTGPSNQPQHF
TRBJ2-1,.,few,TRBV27,TGTGCCAGCAGTGTCCGCAACGCCGCCCGGAACAATGAGCAGTTCTTC,CASSVRNAARNNEQFF
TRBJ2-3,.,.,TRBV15,TGTGCCACCAGGGGGGCAGGCCTCACAGATACGCAGTATTTT,CATRGAGLTDTQYF
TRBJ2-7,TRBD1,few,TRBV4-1,TGCGCCAGCAGCCACCGGACAGGGGCCTACGAGCAGTACTTC,CASSHRTGAYEQYF
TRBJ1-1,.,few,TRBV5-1,TGCGCCAGCAGCTTAGTATTGGGGATTGAAGCTTTCTTT,CASSLVLGIEAFF
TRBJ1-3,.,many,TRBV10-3,TGTGCCATAACCCCCAACGGAGGAAACACCATATATTTT,CAITPNGGNTIYF
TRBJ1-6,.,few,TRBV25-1,TGTGCCAGCAGTGAAGCGGGGAGAGGTTCACCCCTCCACTTT,CASSEAGRGSPLHF
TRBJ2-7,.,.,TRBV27,TGTGCCAGCAGTTTCCGGACTGGTCTAGGAGAGCAGTACTTC,CASSFRTGLGEQYF
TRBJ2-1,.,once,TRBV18,TGTGCCAGCTCACCCAGGGGAAGGCGCGTCGATGAGCAGTTCTTC,CASSPRGRRVDEQFF
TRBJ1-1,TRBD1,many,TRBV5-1,TGCGCCAGCAGCTTGGCCGGACAGGGGAACACTGAAGCTTTCTTT,CASSLAGQGNTEAFF
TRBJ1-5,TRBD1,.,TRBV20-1,TGCAGTGCTAGGCCGACAGGGGGTCCGTATCAGCCCCAGCATTTT,CSARPTGGPYQPQHF
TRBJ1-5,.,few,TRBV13,TGTGCCAGCAGCTACGGACCCTCTTATAGCAATCAGCCCCAGCATTTT,CASSYGPSYSNQPQHF
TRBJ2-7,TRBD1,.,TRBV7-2,TGTGCCAGCAGCTCACCGGGACAGGTGAGCGAGCAGTACTTC,CASSSPGQVSEQYF
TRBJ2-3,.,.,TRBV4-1,TGCGCCAGCAGCCAAGATGGGCAGGGGATCTTAACAGATACGCAGTATTTT,CASSQDGQGILTDTQYF
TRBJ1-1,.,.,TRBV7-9,TGTGCCAGCAGCTTAGATACTCTCGGGCTTATGAACACTGAAGCTTTCTTT,CASSLDTLGLMNTEAFF
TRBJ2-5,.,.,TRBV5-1,TGCGCCAGCAGCTTCAACAGAGGAGAAGAGACCCAGTACTTC,CASSFNRGEETQYF